Each of the 10 T cell receptor beta chains below was sequenced from the same sample in a study of blood T cell repertoires in COVID-19 (TCRdb year 2020). Libraries were made using the immunoSEQ multiplex PCR assay. Drawn from immuneACCESS, this table holds only the in-frame rearrangements with V and J called that TCRdb kept. Clones are partly lost; checked studies trace under half to an unresolved V gene and leave the rest unexplained. The sample table records 360,000 or so clones; roughly four fifths of these occur just once. Together, the top ten hold around 5% of the sample. Sequencing used PBMCs or T cells enriched from blood (not recorded which). The receptor set was obtained from a woman aged 45 to 65 who had recovered from COVID-19.

This sequence joins TRBV5-1 and TRBJ2-1, with 11 bases identical to TRBD1. Germline values: CDR1 SGHRS, CDR2 YFSETQ. CDR3 length: 19 amino acids. The ends lost 4 bases at V and 5 bases at J; junction bases unmatched: 17. The CDR3: CASSATGTGGLRVNNEQFF. CDR3 in DNA: TGCGCCAGCAGCGCCACCGGGACAGGGGGTTTGAGGGTAAACAATGAGCAGTTCTTC.

A single count supports this clone. The chain carries TRBV27 and TRBJ2-1; 7 bases are a match to TRBD1. This CDR3 spans 13 amino acids. Germline V gene sequence: CDR1 MNHEY, CDR2 SMNVEV (reference sequence). Trimming at V came to 5 bases and at J to 6 bases, leaving 4 bases not matched to a gene. CDR3 sequence (DNA): TGTGCCAGCAGTAGGGACAGTGGCAATGAGCAGTTCTTC. Protein sequence: CASSRDSGNEQFF.

This chain links TRBV5-1 with TRBJ1-1, with TRBD1 matching 9 bases. This CDR3 is built from 14 residues. V was pared by 4 bases and J by 1 base, with 2 bases of the junction left unmatched. Germline values: CDR1 SGHRS, CDR2 YFSETQ. The CDR3 loop reads CASSRGQGNTEAFF. The CDR3 nucleotides are TGCGCCAGCAGCAGGGGACAGGGGAACACTGAAGCTTTCTTT.

The gene calls are TRBV6-5 and TRBJ1-6; 9 positions match TRBD1. Germline loops: CDR1 MNHEY, CDR2 SVGAGI. The CDR3 runs 14 residues. With 6 bases clipped from V and 7 bases from J, the junction kept 4 bases outside the gene matches. CDR3 in DNA: TGTGCCAGCAGGAACGGACAGGGGAATTCACCCCTCCACTTT. It yields the protein CASRNGQGNSPLHF.

This clone has ten or more counts. J is TRBJ1-1 and V is TRBV11-3, with D maybe TRBD1 (5 bases). The CDR3 covers 14 residues. Trimming removed 5 bases at V and 4 bases at J, with 14 bases between. The V gene's germline CDR1 is SGHNT and CDR2 YENEEA. DNA for the CDR3: TGTGCCAGCAGCCCTTCCCAGGGAGGCACTGAAGCTTTCTTT. Its protein is CASSPSQGGTEAFF. Complete variable domain (other parts from reference TRBV11-3 and TRBJ1-1): EAGVVQSPRYKIIEKKQPVAFWCNPISGHNTLYWYLQNLGQGPELLIRYENEEAVDDSQLPKDRFSAERLKGVDSTLKIQPAELGDSAVYLCASSPSQGGTEAFFGQGTRLTVV.

This clone was recorded only once. This chain joins TRBV25-1 and TRBJ1-6, with 9 bases lining up with TRBD1. With 4 bases clipped from V and 9 bases from J, the junction kept 7 bases outside the gene matches. The CDR3 spans 15 residues. Germline loops: CDR1 MGHDK, CDR2 SYGVNS. The CDR3 nucleotides are TGTGCCAGCAGTGGCCGGGACAGGGCGGGTTCACCCCTCCACTTT. Its translation: CASSGRDRAGSPLHF. The whole variable domain, remainder taken from reference TRBV25-1 and TRBJ1-6, is EADIYQTPRYLVIGTGKKITLECSQTMGHDKMYWYQQDPGMELHLIHYSYGVNSTEKGDLSSESTVSRIRTEHFPLTLESARPSHTSQYLCASSGRDRAGSPLHFGNGTRLTVT.

J is TRBJ2-1 and V is TRBV19, with 9 bases fitting TRBD2. Germline V gene data show CDR1 as LNHDA and CDR2 as SQIVND (reference sequence). The length of the CDR3 is 16 residues. V was clipped by 4 bases and J by 0 bases; unmatched bases: 4. CDR3 residues: CASSTLAGVSYNEQFF. The CDR3 coding sequence is TGTGCCAGTAGTACTTTAGCGGGGGTCTCCTACAATGAGCAGTTCTTC.

The chain links TRBV19 to TRBJ2-2; D might be TRBD2 (5 bases). V was trimmed by 4 bases and J by 3 bases, leaving 12 bases between them. This CDR3 is 15 amino acids long. In germline, CDR1 is LNHDA, CDR2 SQIVND (reference sequence). This CDR3 is CASSTIGGHTGELFF. CDR3 coding DNA: TGTGCCAGTAGTACCATCGGCGGGCACACCGGGGAGCTGTTTTTT.

This chain uses TRBV5-1 with TRBJ2-2, with D possibly TRBD2 on 6 matching bases. CDR1 is SGHRS and CDR2 is YFSETQ in the germline V gene. There are 15 residues in the CDR3. V gave up 0 bases and J gave up 2 bases, with 8 bases separating them. CDR3 amino acids: CASSLVGGNTGELFF. CDR3 sequence (DNA): TGCGCCAGCAGCTTGGTCGGGGGAAACACCGGGGAGCTGTTTTTT.

The chain links TRBV3-1 (or the pseudogene TRBV3-2) to TRBJ2-5; 10 bases align to TRBD2. V gave up 0 bases and J gave up 4 bases; unmatched junction bases: 8. This CDR3 region has 17 residues. CDR1 LGHDT and CDR2 YNNKEL come from the germline V gene (reference sequence). As DNA, the CDR3 is TGTGCCAGCAGCCAAGACAGGGGGACTAGCGTTTTAGAGACCCAGTACTTC. Protein sequence: CASSQDRGTSVLETQYF.